This TCR beta chain is from a study of metastatic and nonmetastatic thyroid tumors. The overall study: Malignant thyroid and benign thyroid patients provided blood and tumor or nodule tissue whose repertoires were compared.

The CDR3 has 17 amino acids. V was clipped by 1 base and J by 6 bases, with 24 bases between them. Germline V gene lookup returns CDR1 GTSNPN and CDR2 SVGIG (reference sequence). Each patient came to thyroid surgery without any prior treatment (of any kind). Whole-study results and caveats: A significant increase in TCR beta diversity was reportedly seen in malignant thyroid tumors relative to benign nodules, in blood and tumor.

Original analysis: The study's classifier, a distant-metastasis tool for papillary thyroid cancer, was built using CDR3 differences across clinicopathological groups. TCRdb reanalyzed the PCR reads with MiXCR. It is TCRdb's table, rather than the study itself, that gives the V and J calls and clone size. Of over 25,000 clones listed, 7.4% are singletons. A word on this clone: Its target is not known.

Sequencing was done on a sample of blood. This receptor was taken from a female donor with papillary thyroid cancer or a benign thyroid nodule (not recorded which). Some clones in this sample may be carry-over from other donors' samples. V is TRBV30 and J is TRBJ1-2; weak D call: TRBD1 (5 bases). In DNA form, the CDR3 reads TGTGCCTGGAGTGACAGCCCCTTTGGGGGGAGGTTGGATGGCTACACCTTC. It yields the protein CAWSDSPFGGRLDGYTF.